This TCR beta chain was observed in a study of CD8+ T cells in alopecia areata. Across the whole study: Administration of oral tofacitinib to treated patients was at 5 to 10 mg twice daily.

In regard to this clone: Its cognate antigen is unknown.

Study-level results: During tofacitinib treatment, many expanded lesional clones remained in scalp and blood.

The CDR3 spans 13 residues. Germline assignment: CDR1 SQVTM and CDR2 ANQGSEA. The V gene end was trimmed by 8 bases and the J gene end by 6 bases; junction bases not matched to a gene: 10. Treatment denoted: oral pan-JAK inhibitor, 5-10 mg twice daily. From alopecia areata patients, lesional scalp punch biopsies and peripheral blood were collected. The sorting of PBMCs gave CD4+ and CD8+ T cells. As the sequencing template, cDNA was produced by extracting RNA and reverse transcribing it. The table came from immunoSEQ multiplex PCR; TCRdb's copy has only in-frame clones and leaves some out. Among about 220,000 clones listed, more than 45% were seen once.

The source of this sequence is a human donor with alopecia areata. The chain couples TRBV29-1 to TRBJ2-1; 7 nucleotides align to TRBD2. The specimen was CD4+ T cells sorted from blood, collected at week 4, from a patient treated with tofacitinib. In DNA form, the CDR3 reads TGCAGCCCCACGGGCCCTAGCGGCAATGAGCAGTTCTTC. It is translated as CSPTGPSGNEQFF.